The clone carrying this TCR beta chain was observed many times. TCRdb fed the RT-PCR reads into MiXCR, producing one record per CDR3 protein. The sample yields some 570,000 distinct CDR3 sequences, roughly 12% seen once. Germline-derived CDR1 and CDR2 are DFQATT and SNEGSKA (reference sequence). The CDR3 sequence is 13 residues long. This record belongs to a study of response to subunit inactivated influenza vaccine. The data also belong to a second study, concerning T cells expressing NK-cell markers. That work states: Beta-chain TCR cDNA was generated via 5'RACE template switching with UMIs. TCR beta repertoires came from sorted CD3+CD56+NKG2C+, CD3+CD56+NKG2C- and CD3+CD56-NKG2C+ T cells. Seven donors tested HCMV-seropositive and one tested seronegative among the eight sequenced. Alpha-beta TCR T cells were the sole sorting target in several experiments, owing to an anti-gamma-delta TCR antibody.

This receptor was taken from a middle-aged man who received an inactivated influenza vaccine. The chain recombines TRBV20-1 with TRBJ1-6; TRBD1 might be the D (6 bases). Sequencing was performed on PBMCs from blood, taken on the day of vaccination. Here the CDR3 reads CSSGDTYNSPLHF. The CDR3 region has the DNA TGCAGCTCAGGGGATACCTATAATTCACCCCTCCACTTT.